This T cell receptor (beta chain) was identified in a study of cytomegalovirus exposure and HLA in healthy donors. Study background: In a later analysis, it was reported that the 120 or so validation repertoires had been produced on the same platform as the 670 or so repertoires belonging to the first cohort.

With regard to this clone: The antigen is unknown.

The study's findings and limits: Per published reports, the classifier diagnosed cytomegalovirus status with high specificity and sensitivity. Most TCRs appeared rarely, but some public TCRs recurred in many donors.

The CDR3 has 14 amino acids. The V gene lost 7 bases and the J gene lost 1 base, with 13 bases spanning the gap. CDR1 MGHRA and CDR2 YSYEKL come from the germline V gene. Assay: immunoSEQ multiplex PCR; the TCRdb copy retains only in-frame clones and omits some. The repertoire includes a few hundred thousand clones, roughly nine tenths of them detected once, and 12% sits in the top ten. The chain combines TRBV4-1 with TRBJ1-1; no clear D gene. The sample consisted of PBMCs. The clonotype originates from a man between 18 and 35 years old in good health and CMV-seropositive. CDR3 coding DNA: TGCGCCAGCAACGACGCCTTCCCGAACACTGAAGCTTTCTTT. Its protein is CASNDAFPNTEAFF.